Below are 6 T cell receptor beta chains sequenced from a single sample in a study of blood T cell repertoires in COVID-19. Data came from immunoSEQ multiplex PCR; TCRdb stores just in-frame clones and leaves some out. The sample lists over 250,000 clones, roughly four fifths occurring once. The specimen sequenced was PBMCs or T cells enriched from blood (not recorded which). The source of these receptors is a man aged 35-49 years who had been exposed to COVID-19.

The J gene is TRBJ1-5, the V gene TRBV10-2, with D possibly matching TRBD1 (6 bases). CDR1 and CDR2 (germline): WSHSY, SAAADI. This CDR3 has 18 amino acids. V lost 6 bases and J lost 0, with 21 bases in between. CDR3 sequence reads: CASRDIQGSVFSNQPQHF. CDR3 DNA sequence: TGCGCCAGCAGAGACATACAGGGAAGCGTATTTAGCAATCAGCCCCAGCATTTT.

The V call is TRBV5-1, the J call TRBJ1-3; tentatively, D is TRBD1 (5 bases). Trimming cost V 5 bases and J 2 bases, with 11 bases left between them. This CDR3 is 14 amino acids long. Germline V gene data show CDR1 as SGHRS and CDR2 as YFSETQ. The CDR3 here is CASRPGDTGNTIYF. The CDR3 region has the DNA TGCGCCAGCAGACCGGGGGATACTGGAAACACCATATATTTT.

V and J are TRBV30 and TRBJ1-2; D call uncertain. Trimming took 4 bases from V and 4 from J, leaving 13 bases between them. There are 13 residues in the CDR3. Germline values: CDR1 GTSNPN, CDR2 SVGIG (reference sequence). The DNA for the CDR3 is TGTGCCTGGATCCGGGATTTCGGCTATGGCTACACCTTC. This translates into CAWIRDFGYGYTF.

This chain links TRBV7-6 with TRBJ1-3; D uncertain. Germline-derived CDR1 and CDR2 are SGHVS and FNYEAQ. Trimming pared 5 bases from V and 8 bases from J, leaving 22 bases between. CDR3 length: 16 amino acids. CDR3 protein: CASSLTDITASYTIYF. CDR3 in DNA: TGTGCCAGCAGCCTTACAGACATCACGGCCTCCTACACCATATATTTT. The variable domain in full, completed from reference TRBV7-6 and TRBJ1-3, reads GAGVSQSPRYKVTKRGQDVALRCDPISGHVSLYWYRQALGQGPEFLTYFNYEAQQDKSGLPNDRFSAERPEGSISTLTIQRTEQRDSAMYRCASSLTDITASYTIYFGEGSWLTVV.

In its sample, this clone was seen once. The chain carries TRBV28 and TRBJ1-1, with 8 bases aligning to TRBD1. The germline gives CDR1 MDHEN, CDR2 SYDVKM. Trimming at V came to 5 bases and at J to 3 bases, leaving 5 bases not matched to a gene. This CDR3 is built from 14 residues. CDR3 in DNA: TGTGCCAGCAGTCGACAGGGGCCGCACACTGAAGCTTTCTTT. This sequence encodes CASSRQGPHTEAFF.

Only a few counts were recorded for this clone. This chain joins TRBV6-5 and TRBJ1-5; a weak D match, TRBD1 (6 bases). Trimming stripped 6 bases from V and 0 bases from J, with 12 bases between. CDR1 MNHEY and CDR2 SVGAGI come from the germline V gene. CDR3 size: 15 residues. CDR3 DNA sequence: TGTGCCAGCAGCGCACAGGGACCTAGCAATCAGCCCCAGCATTTT. Its protein is CASSAQGPSNQPQHF.